This T cell receptor beta chain was identified during a study of blood T cell repertoires in COVID-19. The data were produced by immunoSEQ multiplex PCR, yet TCRdb's version contains in-frame clones alone and is incomplete. The repertoire holds 230,000 or so clones, with 89% as singletons. V gave up 9 bases and J gave up 7 bases, with 13 bases separating them. This CDR3 has 12 amino acids. Source material: peripheral blood. This chain links TRBV12-3 or TRBV12-4 with TRBJ2-1, with a weak D call TRBD2 (5 bases). The TCR sequence derives from a woman aged 35 to 49 who had recovered from COVID-19. The CDR3 region is CARYDQRNEQFF. The CDR3 nucleotides are TGTGCCAGATACGACCAGCGGAATGAGCAGTTCTTC.